This TCR beta chain comes out of a study of beta chain features in type 1 diabetes. General study results and limits: No resolution was reached here on whether HLA type influences TCRB rearrangement. In every one of the four CD4+ subsets, TCRB CDR3s were moderately but significantly shorter in Type 1 diabetes patients.

CDR3 length equals 15 residues. Per the germline V gene, CDR1 is SGHTA and CDR2 is FQGNSA. V was shortened by 1 base and J by 0 bases, with 10 bases between the two germline ends. As concerns this clone: Its antigen is not identified.

As every portion of the isolated RNA was reverse transcribed, the sequencing read expressed TCRB transcripts. Sequencing was performed with immunoSEQ multiplex PCR; in TCRdb, only in-frame clones are kept and a portion is missing. Of more than 300,000 clones in the sample, roughly 12% are singletons; the top ten hold 0.0095% to 0.011%. Averaging around 120 mL, one heparinised blood draw was given by each donor. Each of the CD4+ naive, central memory, regulatory and stem cell-like memory populations was sorted via CD45RO/CCR7/CD25/CD127/CD95/CD27. The sequence was collected from a young woman with type 1 diabetes. Sequencing was carried out using naive CD4+ T cells from blood. The chain uses TRBV7-2 and TRBJ2-7; D remains ambiguous. The CDR3 region has the DNA TGTGCCAGCAGCTTAGATACTCGGGTCTCCTACGAGCAGTACTTC. Protein sequence: CASSLDTRVSYEQYF.